Presented here are 2 T cell receptor beta chains from one specimen sequenced in a study of T cell repertoires in cytomegalovirus infection. Using its own MiXCR run on the reads, TCRdb lists one record per CDR3 protein. Here the sample spans about 530,000 distinct CDR3 sequences, approximately 26% being singletons. The sample was PBMCs. These receptors were taken from a human donor in good health (CMV status not recorded). Some clones in this sample may be carry-over from other donors' samples.

On this clonotype: Germline is not matched at one junction end, which may reflect a read error. The chain's CDR3 is CASSLALAGNTGEPFF. The CDR3 DNA sequence: TGTGCCAGCAGTTTGGCACTAGCGGGGAACACCGGGGAGCCGTTTTTT. The chain is built from TRBV12-3 or TRBV12-4 and TRBJ2-2, with 10 bases fitting TRBD2. This CDR3 is built from 16 residues.

CDR3 sequence: CASSLRLPRGRNTEAFF. In nucleotides, the CDR3 is TGTGCCAGCAGCTTAAGATTACCCCGGGGGAGGAACACTGAAGCTTTCTTT. The chain employs TRBV7-8 and TRBJ1-1; tentative D call: TRBD1 (5 bases). This CDR3 comprises 17 residues. V lost 2 bases, J lost 1 base, and 17 bases lay in between. Germline lookup yields CDR1 SGHVS and CDR2 FQNEAQ.